The TCR beta chain under discussion was sequenced for a study of cytomegalovirus exposure and HLA in healthy donors. 60 Vbeta and 13 Jbeta primers were used in PCR. Generated by immunoSEQ multiplex PCR, the TCRdb table keeps only in-frame clones and is missing some. The sample has about 68,000 clones, about 81% seen once. The germline V gene encodes CDR1 SGHDN and CDR2 FVKESK. The length of the CDR3 is 15 residues. V shed 1 base, J shed 4 bases, and the junction held 5 bases outside the gene matches. Sequencing was performed on PBMCs. The receptor was isolated from a human donor in good health. The chain joins TRBV14 to TRBJ2-5, with 8 bases matching TRBD1. As DNA, the CDR3 is TGTGCCAGCAGCCAAGTTCAGGGGGCCGGAGAGACCCAGTACTTC. Protein: CASSQVQGAGETQYF.